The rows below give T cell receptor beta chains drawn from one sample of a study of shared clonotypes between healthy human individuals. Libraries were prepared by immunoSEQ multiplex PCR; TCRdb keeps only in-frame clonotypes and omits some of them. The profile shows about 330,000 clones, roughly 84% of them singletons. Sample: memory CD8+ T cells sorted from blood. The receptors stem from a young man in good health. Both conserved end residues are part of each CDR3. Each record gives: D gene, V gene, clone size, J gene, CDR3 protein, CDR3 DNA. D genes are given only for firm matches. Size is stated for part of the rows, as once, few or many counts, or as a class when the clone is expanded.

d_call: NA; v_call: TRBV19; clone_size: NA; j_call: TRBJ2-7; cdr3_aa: CASSRDGVYEQYF; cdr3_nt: TGTGCCAGTAGTAGGGACGGTGTCTACGAGCAGTACTTC
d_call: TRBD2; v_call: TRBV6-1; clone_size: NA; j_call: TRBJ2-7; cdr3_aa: CASSELAGGSSYEQYF; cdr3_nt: TGTGCCAGCAGTGAACTAGCGGGAGGGAGCTCCTACGAGCAGTACTTC
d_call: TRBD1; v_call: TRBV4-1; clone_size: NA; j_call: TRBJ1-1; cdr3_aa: CASSQGAGGDTEAFF; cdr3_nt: TGCGCCAGCAGCCAAGGGGCAGGGGGGGACACTGAAGCTTTCTTT
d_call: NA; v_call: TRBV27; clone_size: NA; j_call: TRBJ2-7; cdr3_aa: CASSLGNTLAEQYF; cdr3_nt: TGTGCCAGCAGTTTGGGCAATACACTCGCGGAGCAGTACTTC
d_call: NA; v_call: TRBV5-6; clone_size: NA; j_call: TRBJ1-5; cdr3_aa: CASSFGAGQPQHF; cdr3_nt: TGTGCCAGCAGCTTCGGGGCGGGTCAGCCCCAGCATTTT
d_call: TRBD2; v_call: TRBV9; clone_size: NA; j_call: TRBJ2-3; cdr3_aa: CASSAWTSGSTDTQYF; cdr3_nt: TGTGCCAGCAGCGCGTGGACTAGCGGGAGCACAGATACGCAGTATTTT
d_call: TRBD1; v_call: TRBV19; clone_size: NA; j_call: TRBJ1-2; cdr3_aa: CASSILGQGTGYTF; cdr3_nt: TGTGCCAGTAGTATTCTGGGACAGGGGACGGGCTACACCTTC
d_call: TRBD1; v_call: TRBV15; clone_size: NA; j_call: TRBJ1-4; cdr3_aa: CATSRPTGGTNEKLFF; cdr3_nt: TGTGCCACCAGCAGACCGACAGGGGGAACTAATGAAAAACTGTTTTTT
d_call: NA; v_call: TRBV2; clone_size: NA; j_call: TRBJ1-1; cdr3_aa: CASSEGTEAFF; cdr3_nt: TGTGCCAGCAGTGAAGGGACTGAAGCTTTCTTT
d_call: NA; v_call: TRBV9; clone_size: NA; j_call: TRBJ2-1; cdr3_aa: CASSPGLYNEQFF; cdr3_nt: TGTGCCAGCAGCCCCGGGCTCTACAATGAGCAGTTCTTC
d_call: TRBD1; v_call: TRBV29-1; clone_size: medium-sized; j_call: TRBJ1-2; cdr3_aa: CSVEGTGGDTF; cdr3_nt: TGCAGCGTTGAAGGGACAGGGGGTGACACCTTC
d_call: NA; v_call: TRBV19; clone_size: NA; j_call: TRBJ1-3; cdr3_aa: CASSIAGSGNTIYF; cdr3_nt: TGTGCCAGTAGTATCGCCGGGTCTGGAAACACCATATATTTT
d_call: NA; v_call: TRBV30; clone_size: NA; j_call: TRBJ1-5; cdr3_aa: CAWRGINQPQHF; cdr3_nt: TGTGCCTGGAGGGGTATCAATCAGCCCCAGCATTTT
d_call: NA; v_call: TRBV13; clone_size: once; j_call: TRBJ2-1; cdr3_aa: CASSWAHYNEQFF; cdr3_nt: TGTGCCAGCAGCTGGGCACATTACAATGAGCAGTTCTTC
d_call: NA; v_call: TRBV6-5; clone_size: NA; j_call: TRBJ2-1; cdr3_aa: CASSYPGHNEQFF; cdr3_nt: TGTGCCAGCAGTTACCCGGGCCACAATGAGCAGTTCTTC
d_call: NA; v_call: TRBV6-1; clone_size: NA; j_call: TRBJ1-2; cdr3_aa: CASSEMASLYGYTF; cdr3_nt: TGTGCCAGCAGTGAAATGGCGAGCCTATATGGCTACACCTTC
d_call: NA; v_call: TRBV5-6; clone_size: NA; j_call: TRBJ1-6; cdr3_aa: CASSLREALLLDSPLHF; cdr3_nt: TGTGCCAGCAGCTTGAGGGAGGCATTACTATTGGATTCACCCCTCCACTTT
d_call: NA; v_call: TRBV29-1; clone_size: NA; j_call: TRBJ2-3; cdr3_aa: CSVEDRGFRAKASTDTQYF; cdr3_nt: TGCAGCGTTGAAGATCGAGGATTTAGGGCAAAAGCTAGCACAGATACGCAGTATTTT
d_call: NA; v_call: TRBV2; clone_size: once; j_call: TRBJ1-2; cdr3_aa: CASSEIGTYGYTF; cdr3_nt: TGTGCCAGCAGTGAAATAGGGACCTATGGCTACACCTTC
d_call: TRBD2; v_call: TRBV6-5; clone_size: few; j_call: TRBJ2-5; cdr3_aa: CASSYGLGVQETQYF; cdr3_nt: TGTGCCAGCAGTTACGGACTAGGCGTACAAGAGACCCAGTACTTC
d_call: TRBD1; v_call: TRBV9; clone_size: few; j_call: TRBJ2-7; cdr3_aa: CASSSPGTGNEQYF; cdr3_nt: TGTGCCAGCAGCTCCCCAGGGACAGGTAACGAGCAGTACTTC
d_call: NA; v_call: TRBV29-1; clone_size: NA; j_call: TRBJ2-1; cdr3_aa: CSVNPVGWTGFNEQFF; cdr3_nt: TGCAGCGTCAACCCTGTCGGGTGGACGGGCTTCAATGAGCAGTTCTTC
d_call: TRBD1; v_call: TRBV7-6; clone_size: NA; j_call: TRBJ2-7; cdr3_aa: CASSLRWTGNSYEQYF; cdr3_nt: TGTGCCAGCAGCTTACGGTGGACAGGGAACTCCTACGAGCAGTACTTC